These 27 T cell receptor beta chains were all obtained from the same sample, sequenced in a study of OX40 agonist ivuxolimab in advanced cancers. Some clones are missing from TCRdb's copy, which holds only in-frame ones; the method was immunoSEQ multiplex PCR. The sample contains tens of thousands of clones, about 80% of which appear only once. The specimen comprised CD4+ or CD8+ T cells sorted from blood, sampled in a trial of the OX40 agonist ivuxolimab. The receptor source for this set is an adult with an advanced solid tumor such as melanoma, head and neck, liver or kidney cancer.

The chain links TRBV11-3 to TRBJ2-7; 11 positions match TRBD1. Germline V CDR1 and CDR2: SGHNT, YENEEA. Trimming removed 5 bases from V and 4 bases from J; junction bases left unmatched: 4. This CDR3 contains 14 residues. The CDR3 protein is CASSPGTGGYEQYF. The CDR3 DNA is TGTGCCAGCAGCCCAGGGACAGGGGGTTACGAGCAGTACTTC. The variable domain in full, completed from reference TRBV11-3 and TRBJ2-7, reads EAGVVQSPRYKIIEKKQPVAFWCNPISGHNTLYWYLQNLGQGPELLIRYENEEAVDDSQLPKDRFSAERLKGVDSTLKIQPAELGDSAVYLCASSPGTGGYEQYFGPGTRLTVT.

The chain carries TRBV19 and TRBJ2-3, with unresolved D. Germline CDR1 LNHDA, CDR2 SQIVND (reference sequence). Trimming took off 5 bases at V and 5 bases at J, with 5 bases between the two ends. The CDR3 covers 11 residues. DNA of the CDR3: TGTGCCAGTAGTTTTTTAGATACGCAGTATTTT. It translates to CASSFLDTQYF.

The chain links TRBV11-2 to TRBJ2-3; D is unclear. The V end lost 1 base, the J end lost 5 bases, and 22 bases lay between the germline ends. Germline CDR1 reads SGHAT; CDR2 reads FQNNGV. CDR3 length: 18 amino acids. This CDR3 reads CASSLGLPLLRAVDTQYF. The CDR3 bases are TGTGCCAGCAGCTTAGGTCTCCCCCTGCTTAGGGCGGTAGATACGCAGTATTTT.

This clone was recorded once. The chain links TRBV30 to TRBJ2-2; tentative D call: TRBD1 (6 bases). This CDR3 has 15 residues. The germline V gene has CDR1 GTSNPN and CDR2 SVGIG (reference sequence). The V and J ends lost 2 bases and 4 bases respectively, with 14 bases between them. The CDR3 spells CAWSMGASSTGELFF. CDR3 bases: TGTGCCTGGAGTATGGGGGCTTCGAGCACCGGGGAGCTGTTTTTT.

Here the CDR3 reads CASSLYGVTTDTQYF. CDR3 coding DNA: TGTGCCAGCAGCTTGTACGGGGTTACCACAGATACGCAGTATTTT. V is TRBV5-4 and J is TRBJ2-3, with D possibly being TRBD2 (5 bases). This CDR3 comprises 15 residues. Trimming cost V 1 base and J 2 bases, with 11 bases left between them. Germline CDR1 and CDR2: SGHNT and YYREEE (reference sequence).

This CDR3 is CASSDGLDTDTQYF. CDR3 sequence (DNA): TGCGCCAGCAGCGACGGACTGGACACAGATACGCAGTATTTT. The gene calls are TRBV5-1 and TRBJ2-3; tentative D call: TRBD2 (5 bases). Trimming pared 4 bases from V and 2 bases from J, leaving 11 bases between. This CDR3 spans 14 amino acids. The germline gives CDR1 SGHRS, CDR2 YFSETQ.

The CDR3 here is CAKGGTVPLSNQPQHF. Written as DNA, the CDR3 is TGTGCTAAAGGCGGGACAGTTCCCCTTAGCAATCAGCCCCAGCATTTT. V is TRBV5-3 and J is TRBJ1-5, with TRBD1 matching over 7 bases. TRBV5-3 is labeled an ORF, and its function is uncertain. The CDR3 has 16 amino acids.

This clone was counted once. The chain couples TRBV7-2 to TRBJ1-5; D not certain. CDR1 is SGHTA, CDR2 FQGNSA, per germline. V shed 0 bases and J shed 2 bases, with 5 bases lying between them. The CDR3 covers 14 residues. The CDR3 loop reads CASSLAGGNQPQHF. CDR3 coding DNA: TGTGCCAGCAGCTTAGCGGGAGGCAATCAGCCCCAGCATTTT.

Written as DNA, the CDR3 is TGTGCCAGCAGCAAAAAAGGGGGACTAGCGGGGAAACAAGAGACCCAGTACTTC. It translates to CASSKKGGLAGKQETQYF. The chain couples TRBV21-1 to TRBJ2-5; TRBD2, the D gene given by the table, was not confirmed from the DNA. TRBV21-1 is flagged as a pseudogene. The CDR3 is made up of 18 amino acids.

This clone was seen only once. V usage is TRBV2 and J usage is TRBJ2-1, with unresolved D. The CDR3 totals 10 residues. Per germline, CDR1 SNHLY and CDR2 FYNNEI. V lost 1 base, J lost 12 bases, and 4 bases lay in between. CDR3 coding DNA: TGTGCCAGCAGTGAAGTGGTGCAGTTCTTC. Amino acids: CASSEVVQFF.

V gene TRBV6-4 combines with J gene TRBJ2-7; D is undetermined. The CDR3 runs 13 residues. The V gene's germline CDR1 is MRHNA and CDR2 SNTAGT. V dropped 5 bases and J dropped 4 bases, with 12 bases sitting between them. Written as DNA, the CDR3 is TGTGCCAGCAGTCTCTCGTTGGGGTACGAGCAGTACTTC. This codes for CASSLSLGYEQYF.

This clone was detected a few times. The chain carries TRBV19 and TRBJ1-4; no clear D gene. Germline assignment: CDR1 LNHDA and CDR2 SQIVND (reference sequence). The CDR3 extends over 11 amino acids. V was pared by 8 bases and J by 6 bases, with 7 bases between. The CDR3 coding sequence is TGTGCCAGTGCTGAAGATGAAAAACTGTTTTTT. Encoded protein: CASAEDEKLFF.

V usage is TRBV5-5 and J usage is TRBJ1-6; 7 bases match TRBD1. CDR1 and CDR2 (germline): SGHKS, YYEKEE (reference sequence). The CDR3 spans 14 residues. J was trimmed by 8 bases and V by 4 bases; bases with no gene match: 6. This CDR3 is CASSRDSTDSPLHF. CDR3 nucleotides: TGTGCCAGCAGCCGGGACAGCACTGATTCACCCCTCCACTTT.

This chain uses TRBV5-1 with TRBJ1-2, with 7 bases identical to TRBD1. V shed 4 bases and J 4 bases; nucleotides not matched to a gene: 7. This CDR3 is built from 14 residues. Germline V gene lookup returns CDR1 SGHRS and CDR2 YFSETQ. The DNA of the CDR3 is TGCGCCAGCAGCCCATCGACAGGGATCTATGGCTACACCTTC. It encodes CASSPSTGIYGYTF. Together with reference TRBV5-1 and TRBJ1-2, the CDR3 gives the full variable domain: KAGVTQTPRYLIKTRGQQVTLSCSPISGHRSVSWYQQTPGQGLQFLFEYFSETQRNKGNFPGRFSGRQFSNSRSEMNVSTLELGDSALYLCASSPSTGIYGYTFGSGTRLTVV.

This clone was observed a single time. The CDR3 region is CASSLDPSTEAFF. The CDR3 bases are TGTGCCAGCAGCTTAGATCCCTCGACTGAAGCTTTCTTT. The chain carries TRBV11-3 and TRBJ1-1; D not resolved. V lost 0 bases to trimming and J lost 5 bases, with 7 bases between them. Germline V CDR1 and CDR2: SGHNT, YENEEA. CDR3 length: 13 residues.

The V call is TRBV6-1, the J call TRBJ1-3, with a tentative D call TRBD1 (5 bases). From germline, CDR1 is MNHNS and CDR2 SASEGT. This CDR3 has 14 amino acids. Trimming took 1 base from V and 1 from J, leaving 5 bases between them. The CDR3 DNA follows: TGTGCCAGCAGTGAAGGGGGGTCTGGAAACACCATATATTTT. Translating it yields CASSEGGSGNTIYF.

DNA of the CDR3: TGTGCCAGTCAGGGCGACAGGGGCTACGAGCAGTACTTC. Amino acid sequence: CASQGDRGYEQYF. This chain connects TRBV14 to TRBJ2-7, with 8 positions matching TRBD1. Germline CDR1 SGHDN, CDR2 FVKESK. The trim removed 9 bases at V and 3 bases at J, leaving 7 bases unmatched. This CDR3 comprises 13 residues.

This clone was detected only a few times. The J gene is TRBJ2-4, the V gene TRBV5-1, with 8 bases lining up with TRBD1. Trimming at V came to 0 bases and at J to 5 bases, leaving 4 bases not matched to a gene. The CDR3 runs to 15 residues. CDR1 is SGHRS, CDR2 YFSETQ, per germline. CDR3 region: CASSLDGQGQNIQYF. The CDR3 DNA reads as TGCGCCAGCAGCTTGGACGGACAGGGACAAAACATTCAGTACTTC.

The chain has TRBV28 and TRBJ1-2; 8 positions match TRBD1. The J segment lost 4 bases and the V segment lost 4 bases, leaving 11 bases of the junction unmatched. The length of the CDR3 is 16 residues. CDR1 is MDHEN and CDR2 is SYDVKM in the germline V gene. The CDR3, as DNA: TGTGCCAGCAGTTCGGGGATCGGACAGGGACTCTATGGCTACACCTTC. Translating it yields CASSSGIGQGLYGYTF.

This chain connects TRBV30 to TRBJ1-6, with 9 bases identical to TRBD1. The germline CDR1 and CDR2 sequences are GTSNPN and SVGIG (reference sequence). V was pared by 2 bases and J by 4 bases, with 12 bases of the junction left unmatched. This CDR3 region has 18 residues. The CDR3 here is CAWSRWGQGTEYNSPLHF. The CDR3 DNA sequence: TGTGCCTGGAGTCGGTGGGGACAGGGAACTGAATATAATTCACCCCTCCACTTT.

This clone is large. CDR3 nucleotides: TGTGCCAGCAGCTTTAGAGGCGCTGAGACCCAGTACTTC. It translates to CASSFRGAETQYF. The gene calls are TRBV5-4 and TRBJ2-5; no reliable D call. Germline CDR1 reads SGHNT; CDR2 reads YYREEE (reference sequence). The length of the CDR3 is 13 residues. Trimming took off 2 bases at V and 5 bases at J, with 10 bases between the two ends.

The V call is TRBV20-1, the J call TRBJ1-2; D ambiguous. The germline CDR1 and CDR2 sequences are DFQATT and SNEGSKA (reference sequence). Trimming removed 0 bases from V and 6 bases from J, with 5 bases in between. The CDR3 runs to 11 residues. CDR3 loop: CSARDRDGYTF. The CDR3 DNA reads TGCAGTGCTAGAGATCGGGATGGCTACACCTTC.

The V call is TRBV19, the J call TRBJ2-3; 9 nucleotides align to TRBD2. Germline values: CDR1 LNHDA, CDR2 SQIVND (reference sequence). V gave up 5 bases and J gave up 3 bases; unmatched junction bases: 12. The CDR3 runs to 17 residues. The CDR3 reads CASSVPLRRGGTDTQYF. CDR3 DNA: TGTGCCAGTAGTGTCCCCCTAAGGCGGGGGGGAACAGATACGCAGTATTTT.

This chain's CDR3 is CASSGTPKAKNIQYF. DNA of the CDR3: TGTGCCAGCAGCGGGACACCCAAGGCCAAAAACATTCAGTACTTC. The V call is TRBV6-5, the J call TRBJ2-4; tentatively, D is TRBD1 (6 bases). This CDR3 is built from 15 residues. Trimming shortened V by 6 bases and J by 1 base, and 13 bases separated the two germline ends. Germline V gene sequence: CDR1 MNHEY, CDR2 SVGAGI.

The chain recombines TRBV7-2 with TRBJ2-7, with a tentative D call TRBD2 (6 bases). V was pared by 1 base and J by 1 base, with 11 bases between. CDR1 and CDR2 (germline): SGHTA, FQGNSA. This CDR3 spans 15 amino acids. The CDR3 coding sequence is TGTGCCAGCAGCTTAGACCCGGGACTTTCCTACGAGCAGTACTTC. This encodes CASSLDPGLSYEQYF.

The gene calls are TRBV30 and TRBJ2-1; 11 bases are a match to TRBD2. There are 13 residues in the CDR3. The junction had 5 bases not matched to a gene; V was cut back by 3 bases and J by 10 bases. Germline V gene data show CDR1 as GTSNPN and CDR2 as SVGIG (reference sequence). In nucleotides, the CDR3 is TGTGCCTGGAGCCGACTAGCGGGGCACGAGCAGTTCTTC. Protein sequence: CAWSRLAGHEQFF.

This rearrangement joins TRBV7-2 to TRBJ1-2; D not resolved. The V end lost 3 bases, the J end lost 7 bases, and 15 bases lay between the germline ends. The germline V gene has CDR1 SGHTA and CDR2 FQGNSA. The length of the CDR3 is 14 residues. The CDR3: CASSLATKAGGYTF. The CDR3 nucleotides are TGTGCCAGCAGCTTGGCGACAAAGGCGGGTGGCTACACCTTC.